The rows below give T cell receptor beta chains drawn from one sample of a study of T cells after yellow fever vaccination. One entry per CDR3 protein, called by TCRdb with MiXCR from the 5' RACE reads. The table has around 320,000 distinct CDR3 sequences, around 10% seen once. The starting material was CD4+ T cells sorted from PBMCs, obtained 45 days after the yellow fever booster vaccination. Every receptor here comes from a young man who received the YFV17D yellow fever vaccine. CDR3s include the opening cysteine and the closing phenylalanine or tryptophan. A D gene is named only where the DNA matches it firmly. Size is stated for part of the rows, as once, few or many counts, or as a class when the clone is expanded.

>few|TRBJ2-5|.|TRBV3-1
TGTGCCAGCAGCCAACATGGAGAGACCCAGTACTTC
CASSQHGETQYF
>few|TRBJ1-1|TRBD1|TRBV7-9
TGTGCCAGCAGCTACAGGGGGCCCGACCCTGAAGCTTTCTTT
CASSYRGPDPEAFF
>many|TRBJ2-6|.|TRBV4-3
TGCGCCAGCAGCCAAGATACGGGCTCTGGGGCCAACGTCCTGACTTTC
CASSQDTGSGANVLTF
>.|TRBJ2-2|.|TRBV10-3
TGTGCCATCAGTTTCCCCGGGACGGGGAACACCGGGGAGCTGTTTTTT
CAISFPGTGNTGELFF
>.|TRBJ2-5|TRBD2|TRBV7-2
TGTGCCAGCAGCACCAAGCGGGGGGGCGGAGAGACCCAGTACTTC
CASSTKRGGGETQYF
>.|TRBJ1-2|.|TRBV4-3
TGCGCCAGCAGCCAAGATAATTCAGGGGACTATGGCTACACCTTC
CASSQDNSGDYGYTF
>few|TRBJ1-4|.|TRBV12-3/TRBV12-4
TGTGCCAGCAGTTCGTACAGGGCAGCTAATGAAAAACTGTTTTTT
CASSSYRAANEKLFF
>.|TRBJ2-7|.|TRBV18
TGTGCCACCTCAGGAGGGTCGTCCTACGAGCAGTACTTC
CATSGGSSYEQYF
>many|TRBJ1-2|.|TRBV7-4
TGTGCCAGCATCTTAGGCGGCTACTCCCCCGACTACACCTTC
CASILGGYSPDYTF
>.|TRBJ2-3|.|TRBV3-1
TGTGCCAGTGGTCTTACTAGCACAGATACGCAGTATTTT
CASGLTSTDTQYF
>few|TRBJ2-5|.|TRBV9
TGTGCCAGCAGCGCCGGGAGTGGTTTGGGAGAGACCCAGTACTTC
CASSAGSGLGETQYF
>.|TRBJ2-1|TRBD2|TRBV5-1
TGCGCCAGCAGCTTGCGAAGCGGGGGGGCCTATGAGCAGTTCTTC
CASSLRSGGAYEQFF
>.|TRBJ2-1|TRBD2|TRBV7-9
TGTGCCAGCAGCACTAGCGGGGGGAACTACAATGAGCAGTTCTTC
CASSTSGGNYNEQFF
>.|TRBJ2-3|TRBD2|TRBV29-1
TGCAGCGGACAAAGCGGGGGTACAGATACGCAGTATTTT
CSGQSGGTDTQYF
>many|TRBJ2-5|.|TRBV7-2
TGTGCCAGCAGCGTGCTAGCGCGGGAGACCCAGTACTTC
CASSVLARETQYF
>.|TRBJ2-5|TRBD1|TRBV6-1
TGTGCCAGCAGATACGACAGGGGAAGGTGGACCCAGTACTTC
CASRYDRGRWTQYF
>.|TRBJ1-2|.|TRBV5-1
TGCGCCAGCAGCTTGGAGGTGGGAGCGGATAGTGGCTACACCTTC
CASSLEVGADSGYTF
>.|TRBJ1-5|.|TRBV12-3/TRBV12-4
TGTGCCAGCAGTTTACAGGGGTCAGGGCCCCAGCATTTT
CASSLQGSGPQHF
>many|TRBJ2-3|.|TRBV7-3
TGTGCCAGCAGCCGAATCGGGGGAGACACAGATACGCAGTATTTT
CASSRIGGDTDTQYF
>few|TRBJ1-2|.|TRBV28
TGTGCCAGCAGTTCCGGGACACACTATGGCTACACCTTC
CASSSGTHYGYTF
>.|TRBJ1-4|.|TRBV5-4
TGTGCCAGCAGCTTCGGACAGCCCGGGGAAAAACTGTTTTTT
CASSFGQPGEKLFF
>many|TRBJ2-1|.|TRBV4-2
TGTGCCAGCAGCCAAGAGAATTCCGCTCCCAATGAGCAGTTCTTC
CASSQENSAPNEQFF
>.|TRBJ2-2|TRBD1|TRBV11-2
TGTGCCAGCAGTCACCCCAGGACAGGGGTCACCGGGGAGCTGTTTTTT
CASSHPRTGVTGELFF